These 10 T cell receptor beta chains originate from one sample sequenced in a study of cytomegalovirus exposure and HLA in healthy donors. Primers for the PCR totalled 60 Vbeta and 13 Jbeta. Only in-frame clones appear in the TCRdb table, and some are missing; sequencing was by immunoSEQ multiplex PCR. The data show 100,000 to 150,000 clones, around three quarters seen once. The specimen sequenced was PBMCs. These receptors were collected from a man aged 40-49 years in good health and CMV-seronegative.

The V gene is TRBV7-9, the J gene TRBJ2-7; TRBD2 agrees at 8 bases. Per the germline V gene, CDR1 is SEHNR and CDR2 is FQNEAQ (reference sequence). The CDR3 is made up of 16 amino acids. The trim removed 1 base at V and 2 bases at J, leaving 7 bases unmatched. The CDR3 DNA sequence: TGTGCCAGCAGCTTAGGTTACGGGAGGGCTGCCTACGAGCAGTACGTC. It encodes CASSLGYGRAAYEQYV.

The DNA of the CDR3 is TGTGCCAGCAGCTCCCCGCGGGACAGCCCGAACACTGAAGCTTTCTTT. As protein: CASSSPRDSPNTEAFF. This chain uses TRBV28 with TRBJ1-1, with 7 positions matching TRBD1. Germline assignment: CDR1 MDHEN and CDR2 SYDVKM. The ends lost 6 bases at V and 1 base at J; junction bases unmatched: 11. The CDR3 is 16 amino acids. Together with reference TRBV28 and TRBJ1-1, the CDR3 gives the full variable domain: DVKVTQSSRYLVKRTGEKVFLECVQDMDHENMFWYRQDPGLGLRLIYFSYDVKMKEKGDIPEGYSVSREKKERFSLILESASTNQTSMYLCASSSPRDSPNTEAFFGQGTRLTVV.

The V gene is TRBV19, the J gene TRBJ2-1; a possible D gene is TRBD2 (5 bases). V shed 7 bases and J shed 6 bases, with 19 bases lying between them. Germline CDR1 and CDR2: LNHDA and SQIVND (reference sequence). This CDR3 is 15 amino acids long. The CDR3 loop reads CASTSGGGLGNEQFF. In DNA form, the CDR3 reads TGTGCCAGTACTTCAGGAGGCGGGCTTGGCAATGAGCAGTTCTTC.

This chain uses TRBV19 with TRBJ2-6; TRBD1 aligns across 10 bases. This CDR3 comprises 16 residues. The germline V gene encodes CDR1 LNHDA and CDR2 SQIVND (reference sequence). The V gene end was trimmed by 5 bases and the J gene end by 1 base; junction bases not matched to a gene: 2. CDR3 protein: CASSLGQGSGANVLTF. Here the CDR3 DNA reads TGTGCCAGTAGTTTGGGACAGGGGTCTGGGGCCAACGTCCTGACTTTC.

The V and J genes are TRBV6-1 and TRBJ2-5, with 7 nucleotides matching TRBD1. V shed 6 bases and J 5 bases; nucleotides not matched to a gene: 6. The CDR3 spans 13 residues. Germline V lookup: CDR1 MNHNS, CDR2 SASEGT. In nucleotides, the CDR3 is TGTGCCAGCAGGGAGACAGGGTCGGAGACCCAGTACTTC. It is translated as CASRETGSETQYF.

Here the CDR3 reads CASSDQREWSGSGANVLTF. In nucleotides, the CDR3 is TGTGCCAGCAGTGATCAGAGGGAGTGGTCTGGATCTGGGGCCAACGTCCTGACTTTC. This rearrangement joins TRBV2 to TRBJ2-6, with a weak D call TRBD2 (5 bases). Germline V gene sequence: CDR1 SNHLY, CDR2 FYNNEI. The V end was cut by 3 bases, the J end by 1 base, with 19 bases between. CDR3 length: 19 residues.

This clone showed up just once. The V and J genes are TRBV27 and TRBJ1-5, with 9 bases that match TRBD1. The J segment lost 9 bases and the V segment lost 4 bases, leaving 7 bases of the junction unmatched. The V gene's germline CDR1 is MNHEY and CDR2 SMNVEV (reference sequence). The CDR3 is 14 amino acids. The CDR3 region is CASSYGQGRGPQHF. The CDR3 coding sequence is TGTGCCAGCAGTTATGGACAGGGGAGGGGGCCCCAGCATTTT.

The genes are TRBV5-1 and TRBJ2-7; 9 nucleotides align to TRBD1. With 4 bases clipped from V and 7 bases from J, the junction kept 9 bases outside the gene matches. Germline values: CDR1 SGHRS, CDR2 YFSETQ. The CDR3 is 14 amino acids. CDR3 coding DNA: TGCGCCAGCAGCGGCCGGGACAGGGAAAGGGAGCAGTACTTC. Protein sequence: CASSGRDREREQYF.

This clone has more than one count but fewer than ten. V gene TRBV5-1 combines with J gene TRBJ2-1; D gene ambiguous. Germline V lookup: CDR1 SGHRS, CDR2 YFSETQ. Trimming cost V 1 base and J 6 bases, with 8 bases left between them. The CDR3 totals 13 residues. The CDR3 coding sequence is TGCGCCAGCAGCTTGACATACAGCAATGAGCAGTTCTTC. Translation: CASSLTYSNEQFF.

The J gene is TRBJ2-4, the V gene TRBV5-1; 10 bases agree with TRBD2. The CDR3 has 16 residues. Germline values: CDR1 SGHRS, CDR2 YFSETQ. The trim removed 2 bases at V and 2 bases at J, leaving 4 bases unmatched. Written as DNA, the CDR3 is TGCGCCAGCAGCTTTGCTAGCGGGGGCCCCAAAAACATTCAGTACTTC. It specifies CASSFASGGPKNIQYF. Together with reference TRBV5-1 and TRBJ2-4, the CDR3 gives the full variable domain: KAGVTQTPRYLIKTRGQQVTLSCSPISGHRSVSWYQQTPGQGLQFLFEYFSETQRNKGNFPGRFSGRQFSNSRSEMNVSTLELGDSALYLCASSFASGGPKNIQYFGAGTRLSVL.